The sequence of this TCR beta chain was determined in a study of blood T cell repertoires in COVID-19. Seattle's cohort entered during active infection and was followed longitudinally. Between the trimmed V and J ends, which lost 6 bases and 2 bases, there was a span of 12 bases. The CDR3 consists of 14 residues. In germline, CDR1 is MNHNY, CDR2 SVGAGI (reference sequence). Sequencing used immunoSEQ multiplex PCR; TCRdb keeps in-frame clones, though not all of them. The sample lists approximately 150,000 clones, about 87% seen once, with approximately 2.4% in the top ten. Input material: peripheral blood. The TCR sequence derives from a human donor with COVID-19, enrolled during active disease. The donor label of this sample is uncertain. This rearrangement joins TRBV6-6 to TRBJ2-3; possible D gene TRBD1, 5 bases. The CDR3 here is CASRPTGLTDTQYF. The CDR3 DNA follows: TGTGCCAGCAGACCTACAGGCCTCACAGATACGCAGTATTTT.